The 31 T cell receptor beta chains reported below all come from one sample, sequenced in a study of regulatory T cells in long-lasting Graves disease. HTBI primers from iRepertoire and Arm-PCR of CDR3 regions yielded the TCR beta libraries. MiXCR was run by TCRdb on the multiplex PCR reads, yielding one entry per CDR3 protein. The data contain 250,000 to 300,000 distinct CDR3 sequences, about 18% of them singletons. Time point reported: newly diagnosed GD, antithyroid drugs for less than 3 months. PBMC RNA was the source of the TCR library. A further study also used this sample, focusing on T cells in Graves' hyperthyroidism and ophthalmopathy.

This specimen was peripheral blood mononuclear cells (PBMCs), taken at new diagnosis, from a patient treated with antithyroid drugs. These receptors all come from a woman aged 25 to 39 with Graves disease.

This chain links TRBV19 with TRBJ1-5, with D unclear. The CDR3 is made up of 12 amino acids. The germline V gene encodes CDR1 LNHDA and CDR2 SQIVND (reference sequence). V lost 5 bases and J 6 bases, leaving 8 bases between the germline ends. The CDR3 DNA follows: TGTGCCAGTAGTTTCATTACTCAGCCCCAGCATTTT. It encodes CASSFITQPQHF.

The V and J genes are TRBV7-9 and TRBJ2-7, with D hard to call. The CDR3 is made up of 12 amino acids. Trimming took off 1 base at V and 6 bases at J, with 7 bases between the two ends. Germline V CDR1 and CDR2: SEHNR, FQNEAQ (reference sequence). This CDR3 reads CASSLDELEQYF. CDR3 sequence (DNA): TGTGCCAGCAGCTTAGATGAGCTCGAGCAGTACTTC.

This clonotype has a count of ten or more. The chain carries TRBV25-1 and TRBJ1-1; D unclear. The V gene's germline CDR1 is MGHDK and CDR2 SYGVNS. V lost 1 base, J lost 0 bases, and 6 bases lay in between. The CDR3 runs 14 residues. The DNA of the CDR3 is TGTGCCAGCAGTGAATTGGCTTTGAACACTGAAGCTTTCTTT. Translating it yields CASSELALNTEAFF.

This clonotype was recorded at least ten times. The chain employs TRBV11-2 and TRBJ1-1; D is ambiguous. Deletions cut 5 bases from V and 0 bases from J, with 7 bases between. The germline V gene encodes CDR1 SGHAT and CDR2 FQNNGV. The CDR3 has 13 amino acids. The CDR3 loop reads CASSPGMNTEAFF. As DNA, the CDR3 is TGTGCCAGCAGCCCCGGTATGAACACTGAAGCTTTCTTT.

This clonotype has ten or more counts. V usage is TRBV5-1 and J usage is TRBJ2-1; 11 bases line up with TRBD1. Germline V gene lookup returns CDR1 SGHRS and CDR2 YFSETQ. CDR3 length: 15 residues. Trimming took 3 bases from V and 8 from J; bases not matched to a gene: 7. The CDR3 nucleotides are TGCGCCAGCAGCTCCCGGGGACAGGGGGTACATGAGCAGTTCTTC. It encodes CASSSRGQGVHEQFF.

In its sample, this clonotype was seen a few times. The CDR3 DNA sequence: TGTGCCAGCAGAAGTGACAGGGGTGATCAGCCCCAGCATTTT. It is translated as CASRSDRGDQPQHF. This rearrangement joins TRBV7-2 to TRBJ1-5; TRBD1 aligns across 8 bases. Trimming at V came to 6 bases and at J to 5 bases, leaving 6 bases not matched to a gene. CDR3 length: 14 residues. Germline V gene lookup returns CDR1 SGHTA and CDR2 FQGNSA.

This clonotype has at least ten counts. CDR3 nucleotides: TGCAGTGCTATTCCTCTTCCCGGACGGGTAAACACTGAAGCTTTCTTT. As protein: CSAIPLPGRVNTEAFF. The V call is TRBV20-1, the J call TRBJ1-1; no clear D gene. Germline values: CDR1 DFQATT, CDR2 SNEGSKA (reference sequence). There are 16 residues in the CDR3. V was shortened by 4 bases and J by 2 bases, with 20 bases between the two germline ends.

This chain connects TRBV12-3 or TRBV12-4 to TRBJ1-4; the match to TRBD1 covers 9 bases. Trimming cost V 5 bases and J 5 bases; bases outside gene matches: 6. The CDR3 contains 15 residues. CDR3 sequence: CASSRPGQGNEKLFF. Written as DNA, the CDR3 is TGTGCCAGCAGTCGACCCGGACAGGGGAATGAAAAACTGTTTTTT.

This clonotype was observed many times. V is TRBV13 and J is TRBJ2-6; no reliable D call. Trimming took off 3 bases at V and 0 bases at J, with 6 bases between the two ends. Germline-derived CDR1 and CDR2 are PRHDT and FYEKMQ (reference sequence). This CDR3 has 15 amino acids. This chain's CDR3 is CASSFSLSGANVLTF. In nucleotides, the CDR3 is TGTGCCAGCAGCTTCTCCCTCTCTGGGGCCAACGTCCTGACTTTC.

This clonotype was seen at least ten times. This sequence joins TRBV12-3 or TRBV12-4 and TRBJ2-1; TRBD1 matches 7 bases. The CDR3 loop spans 20 amino acids. The trim removed 4 bases at V and 4 bases at J, leaving 22 bases unmatched. The CDR3 DNA follows: TGTGCCAGCAGTTCCGAACCTGCATACAGGGGTGTTTCTCTTTACAATGAGCAGTTCTTC. Translation: CASSSEPAYRGVSLYNEQFF.

There are many counts of this clonotype. This chain links TRBV20-1 with TRBJ2-4; D remains unclear. Between the trimmed V and J ends, which lost 3 bases and 1 base, there was a span of 10 bases. The CDR3 contains 14 residues. Germline assignment: CDR1 DFQATT and CDR2 SNEGSKA (reference sequence). CDR3 sequence reads: CSASAGRAKNIQYF. In nucleotides, the CDR3 is TGCAGTGCTAGTGCCGGTCGGGCCAAAAACATTCAGTACTTC.

This clonotype has a count of ten or more. This chain uses TRBV20-1 with TRBJ1-4, with D tentatively TRBD1 (6 bases). V lost 6 bases, J lost 7 bases, and 12 bases lay in between. This CDR3 is built from 12 residues. Per the germline V gene, CDR1 is DFQATT and CDR2 is SNEGSKA (reference sequence). CDR3 loop: CSADRGPEKLFF. In DNA form, the CDR3 reads TGCAGTGCGGACAGAGGGCCTGAAAAACTGTTTTTT.

This clonotype was recorded many times. The V and J genes are TRBV29-1 and TRBJ2-2; the D gene is possibly TRBD1 (8 bases). This CDR3 is 15 amino acids long. The germline V gene encodes CDR1 SQVTM and CDR2 ANQGSEA. Between the trimmed V and J ends, which lost 7 bases and 5 bases, there was a span of 20 bases. The CDR3 protein is CSARQGQGGTGELFF. The CDR3 DNA reads TGCAGCGCCAGACAGGGGCAGGGGGGGACCGGGGAGCTGTTTTTT.

This clonotype has at least ten counts. The CDR3 DNA reads as TGTGCCAGCAGCTTGACTAGCGGGGCTATCTACGAGCAGTACTTC. Translating gives CASSLTSGAIYEQYF. The chain employs TRBV7-8 and TRBJ2-7, with TRBD2 matching over 11 bases. There are 15 residues in the CDR3. Germline V gene sequence: CDR1 SGHVS, CDR2 FQNEAQ. The ends lost 3 bases at V and 3 bases at J; junction bases unmatched: 4.

This clonotype was picked up many times. The gene calls are TRBV5-1 and TRBJ2-1, with D perhaps TRBD2 (6 bases). CDR1 and CDR2 from the germline V gene are SGHRS and YFSETQ. The V end was cut by 3 bases, the J end by 5 bases, with 18 bases between. This CDR3 comprises 16 residues. CDR3 nucleotides: TGCGCCAGCAGCTCGGCAGGGACTGGGGTTCACAATGAGCAGTTCTTC. Protein product: CASSSAGTGVHNEQFF.

This clonotype appeared many times. The chain couples TRBV3-1 to TRBJ1-2; TRBD1 is a possible D gene (5 bases). This CDR3 is built from 16 residues. Trimming left V 4 bases short and J 4 bases short, with 19 bases between. Germline loops: CDR1 LGHDT, CDR2 YNNKEL (reference sequence). CDR3 amino acids: CASSLFTLLGAYGYTF. CDR3 DNA: TGTGCCAGCAGCCTCTTTACGTTATTAGGGGCCTATGGCTACACCTTC.

This clonotype was seen repeatedly, ten times or more. This chain connects TRBV20-1 to TRBJ2-3, with TRBD2 identical over 10 bases. The V gene's germline CDR1 is DFQATT and CDR2 SNEGSKA (reference sequence). The CDR3 loop spans 13 amino acids. The CDR3 here is CSASGGATDTQYF. The CDR3 nucleotides read TGCAGCGCCAGCGGGGGGGCCACAGATACGCAGTATTTT.

In its sample, this clonotype was seen many times. The rearrangement links TRBV5-1 to TRBJ2-1; a weak D match, TRBD1 (5 bases). The germline V gene encodes CDR1 SGHRS and CDR2 YFSETQ. CDR3 length: 14 residues. V was trimmed by 7 bases and J by 2 bases, leaving 13 bases between them. CDR3 region: CASYVQEPYNEQFF. The CDR3 DNA reads as TGCGCCAGCTACGTACAGGAGCCCTACAATGAGCAGTTCTTC.

Worth noting for this clonotype: A far more abundant clone sits one base away, making this likely a read error. The chain has TRBV5-1 and TRBJ2-1, with 11 nucleotides matching TRBD2. The J call is uncertain, as TRBJ2-3 better fits the DNA end. This CDR3 is 17 amino acids long. Germline-derived CDR1 and CDR2 are SGHRS and YFSETQ. The CDR3 DNA is TGCGCCAGCAGCTTGGCCGGACTAGCGGGTCGCAAGAATACGCAGTATTTT. Residues: CASSLAGLAGRKNTQYF.

In the case of this clonotype: A much more abundant neighbour one base away suggests this may be a read error. The gene calls are TRBV11-2 and TRBJ1-3; maybe TRBD1 (5 bases). Germline lookup yields CDR1 SGHAT and CDR2 FQNNGV. CDR3 size: 16 residues. The CDR3 DNA sequence: TGTGCCAGCAGCCCCTTGGGACTCGGCTCTGGAAACACCGTATATTTT. Translating gives CASSPLGLGSGNTVYF. Combining the CDR3 with reference TRBV11-2 and TRBJ1-3 gives the whole variable domain EAGVAQSPRYKIIEKRQSVAFWCNPISGHATLYWYQQILGQGPKLLIQFQNNGVVDDSQLPKDRFSAERLKGVDSTLKIQPAKLEDSAVYLCASSPLGLGSGNTVYFGEGSWLTVV.

There are many counts of this clonotype. The J gene is TRBJ1-5, the V gene TRBV15; D gene uncertain. Germline CDR1 reads LNHNV; CDR2 reads YYDKDF (reference sequence). V shed 0 bases and J shed 4 bases, with 10 bases lying between them. This CDR3 has 15 amino acids. The CDR3, as DNA: TGTGCCACCAGCAGAGATCGGGCCACAAATCAGCCCCAGCATTTT. This codes for CATSRDRATNQPQHF.

This clonotype was observed at least ten times. The rearrangement uses TRBV20-1 and TRBJ1-3; 8 bases are a match to TRBD1. Trimming took 4 bases from V and 5 from J; bases not matched to a gene: 7. The CDR3 contains 14 residues. Germline loops: CDR1 DFQATT, CDR2 SNEGSKA (reference sequence). The CDR3 DNA is TGCAGTGCTACACCCCCAGGGGGCAGAAACACCATATATTTT. Its protein product is CSATPPGGRNTIYF.

This clonotype was recorded many times. The rearrangement links TRBV7-2 to TRBJ2-1, with a possible D match to TRBD2 (5 bases). Trimming pared 5 bases from V and 3 bases from J, leaving 14 bases between. Germline CDR1 SGHTA, CDR2 FQGNSA. This CDR3 is built from 15 residues. The CDR3 DNA reads TGTGCCAGCAGCCAAGCCGGACTGAGCTACAATGAGCAGTTCTTC. It yields the protein CASSQAGLSYNEQFF.

This clonotype appeared a few times. The chain combines TRBV6-8 with TRBJ1-1; 7 nucleotides line up with TRBD1. The CDR3 spans 16 residues. J lost 0 bases, V lost 9 bases, and 13 bases had no gene match. Germline V gene lookup returns CDR1 MNHGY and CDR2 SAAAGT. The CDR3 DNA sequence: TGTGCCAGAACCAGGGGGGAGGCCCAAATGAACACTGAAGCTTTCTTT. Translation gives CARTRGEAQMNTEAFF.

Points on this clonotype: A much bigger clone sits one base away, suggesting this may be a read error. The CDR3 does not close with the conserved phenylalanine or tryptophan, likely indicating a read error. V gene TRBV6-8 combines with J gene TRBJ2-3; TRBD2 matches at 8 bases. CDR3 length: 18 amino acids. The germline CDR1 and CDR2 sequences are MNHGY and SAAAGT. The V segment lost 6 bases and the J segment 0 bases; nucleotides outside the gene matches: 14. The CDR3, as DNA: TGTGCCAGCAGAGGCCTTCCGGGACTAGTAGGGAGCACAGATACGCAGTATCTT. The encoded protein is CASRGLPGLVGSTDTQYL.

This clonotype was counted many times. This sequence joins TRBV3-1 and TRBJ2-1, with D uncertain. The V and J ends lost 1 base and 9 bases respectively, with 13 bases between them. The germline CDR1 and CDR2 sequences are LGHDT and YNNKEL (reference sequence). The CDR3 is 14 amino acids. DNA for the CDR3: TGTGCCAGCAGCCAAGTTAAGATCCCGAGTGAGCAGTTCTTC. Amino acids: CASSQVKIPSEQFF.

The table lists this clonotype with many counts. This chain connects TRBV20-1 to TRBJ2-7; 9 bases match TRBD2. With V trimmed by 0 bases and J by 3 bases, 6 bases remained unmatched. The CDR3 has 15 residues. The germline V gene has CDR1 DFQATT and CDR2 SNEGSKA (reference sequence). CDR3 in DNA: TGCAGTGCTAGAGAAGCGGGGGGACCCTACTACGAGCAGTACTTC. Translation: CSAREAGGPYYEQYF.

This clonotype was detected many times. The rearrangement joins TRBV20-1 to TRBJ1-2, with TRBD1 identical over 9 bases. The CDR3 consists of 13 residues. The ends lost 2 bases at V and 8 bases at J; junction bases unmatched: 6. CDR1 DFQATT and CDR2 SNEGSKA come from the germline V gene (reference sequence). CDR3 amino acids: CSARSRTGEGYTF. Written as DNA, the CDR3 is TGCAGTGCTAGATCAAGGACAGGGGAAGGCTACACCTTC.

This clonotype was counted ten times or more. The chain joins TRBV12-3 or TRBV12-4 to TRBJ2-2; D gene uncertain. Trimming left V 7 bases short and J 2 bases short, with 11 bases between. The CDR3 consists of 14 residues. CDR3 sequence (DNA): TGTGCCAGCACCACCTCAACTAACACCGGGGAGCTGTTTTTT. Its protein product is CASTTSTNTGELFF.

This clonotype showed up many times. The J gene is TRBJ1-1, the V gene TRBV5-1, with a tentative D call TRBD1 (5 bases). V dropped 0 bases and J dropped 11 bases, with 11 bases sitting between them. The CDR3 loop spans 12 amino acids. CDR1 and CDR2 (germline): SGHRS, YFSETQ. In nucleotides, the CDR3 is TGCGCCAGCAGCTTGGTAGGGGCTGGTGCTTTCTTT. This encodes CASSLVGAGAFF. Complete variable domain (other parts from reference TRBV5-1 and TRBJ1-1): KAGVTQTPRYLIKTRGQQVTLSCSPISGHRSVSWYQQTPGQGLQFLFEYFSETQRNKGNFPGRFSGRQFSNSRSEMNVSTLELGDSALYLCASSLVGAGAFFGQGTRLTVV.

At least ten counts were recorded for this clonotype. The chain uses TRBV27 and TRBJ2-3, with 9 positions matching TRBD2. The CDR3 covers 16 residues. Germline CDR1 reads MNHEY; CDR2 reads SMNVEV (reference sequence). V dropped 6 bases and J dropped 1; count of bases not matched to a gene: 8. The DNA of the CDR3 is TGTGCCAGCAGAATTGTTAGCGGGGGCGGCACAGATACGCAGTATTTT. Translation gives CASRIVSGGGTDTQYF.